The T cell receptor (beta chain) described here comes from a study of T-cell memory formation after mild COVID-19. Study in general: Most TCR clusters belonged to a single donor. Study-level points and caveats: Some responding clones appeared in pre-infection memory, suggesting cross-reactive memory joined. Clones that contracted from day 15 to 85 were balanced CD4/CD8, while later expanders leaned CD4+. Those CD4+ clones that contracted were mainly in CM and EM (CD8+ ones in EMRA).

V gave up 6 bases and J gave up 0 bases, with 14 bases separating them. There are 15 residues in the CDR3. CDR1 and CDR2 (germline): MNHEY, SVGAGI. Comments on this clonotype: Its antigen is unknown.

TCRdb reprocessed the 5' RACE reads with MiXCR, giving one entry per CDR3 protein. This repertoire shows 310,000 or so distinct CDR3 sequences, approximately 16% found once; its top ten account for roughly 22%. Source material: PBMCs or a T cell subset sorted from them (not recorded which). This TCR was sampled from a man aged 18 to 29 who had mild COVID-19 (a few samples of this study predate the infection). Cell type and time point are not known. This chain joins TRBV6-5 and TRBJ1-1; D might be TRBD1 (5 bases). The CDR3 sequence is CASSRGAEMNTEAFF. The CDR3, as DNA: TGTGCCAGCAGCCGGGGCGCGGAGATGAACACTGAAGCTTTCTTT.